What follows are 15 T cell receptor beta chains derived from one specimen sequenced in a study of PD-1 blockade in classical Hodgkin lymphoma. The assay was immunoSEQ multiplex PCR, and TCRdb's table has in-frame clones only and misses some. Of about 12,000 clones listed, roughly 84% are singletons. Brentuximab vedotin exposure varied among the patients, all of whom had relapsed after autologous stem cell transplantation. This specimen was peripheral blood mononuclear cells (PBMCs), taken at baseline. These receptors all stem from a human donor with classical Hodgkin lymphoma.

J is TRBJ2-5 and V is TRBV2, with D perhaps being TRBD1 or TRBD2 (7 bases each). The V end lost 4 bases, the J end lost 7 bases, and 16 bases lay between the germline ends. The CDR3 length is 14 residues. CDR1 is SNHLY, CDR2 FYNNEI, per germline. CDR3 sequence (DNA): TGTGCCAGCAGTGTGGCTCAGGGGGGGGTGACCCAGTACTTC. Its translation: CASSVAQGGVTQYF.

The V and J genes are TRBV27 and TRBJ2-7; a possible D gene is TRBD2 (5 bases). Trimming pared 3 bases from V and 3 bases from J, leaving 24 bases between. CDR3 length equals 18 residues. Germline V gene data show CDR1 as MNHEY and CDR2 as SMNVEV (reference sequence). Here the CDR3 reads CASSFIGPPRLGDYEQYF. DNA of the CDR3: TGTGCCAGCAGTTTTATCGGGCCCCCGAGGTTGGGAGACTACGAGCAGTACTTC.

The chain recombines TRBV4-3 with TRBJ2-7; 8 bases agree with TRBD1. There are 14 residues in the CDR3. The germline CDR1 and CDR2 sequences are LGHNA and YSLEER. Unmatched junction bases numbered 6, after V lost 5 bases and J lost 3 bases. In DNA form, the CDR3 reads TGCGCCAGCAGCACCCGACAGGGGAACTACGAGCAGTACTTC. It is translated as CASSTRQGNYEQYF.

The rearrangement joins TRBV7-5 to TRBJ1-4; TRBD1 reflects the table's D call only, with no check against the DNA. TRBV7-5 is described as a pseudogene. The CDR3 runs to 17 residues. The DNA of the CDR3 is TGTGCCAGCAGCCCCCTCTTAGGGGCAGCAACTAATGAAAAACTGTTTTTT. It is translated as CASSPLLGAATNEKLFF.

The V gene is TRBV9, the J gene TRBJ2-5; D is unclear. Germline V CDR1 and CDR2: SGDLS, YYNGEE. The CDR3 has 13 residues. V lost 0 bases, J lost 2 bases, and 5 bases lay in between. CDR3 bases: TGTGCCAGCAGCGTAGCTGTGCAAGAGACCCAGTACTTC. It is translated as CASSVAVQETQYF.

The chain is built from TRBV6-1 and TRBJ2-5, with 12 bases identical to TRBD2. This CDR3 comprises 16 residues. With V trimmed by 4 bases and J by 11 bases, 14 bases remained unmatched. Germline V CDR1 and CDR2: MNHNS, SASEGT. The CDR3 loop is CASSVFVASGRDGQYF. In DNA form, the CDR3 reads TGTGCCAGCAGTGTGTTCGTGGCTAGCGGGAGGGATGGGCAGTACTTC.

The rearrangement joins TRBV10-3 to TRBJ2-1; D gene unclear. Trimming cost V 0 bases and J 4 bases, with 4 bases left between them. The CDR3 spans 13 residues. Germline CDR1 is ENHRY and CDR2 is SYGVKD. CDR3 nucleotides: TGTGCCATCAGTGAGTCGGATTACAATGAGCAGTTCTTC. Encoded protein: CAISESDYNEQFF.

With respect to this clone: Other nucleotide sequences in the sample specify the same CDR3. The chain couples TRBV20-1 to TRBJ2-3, with D hard to call. The germline CDR1 and CDR2 sequences are DFQATT and SNEGSKA (reference sequence). The V end lost 4 bases, the J end lost 4 bases, and 6 bases lay between the germline ends. This CDR3 has 11 residues. The CDR3 DNA sequence: TGCAGTGCTAAGAAGGCAGATACGCAGTATTTT. Amino acid sequence: CSAKKADTQYF.

This rearrangement joins TRBV28 to TRBJ2-3, with 11 bases fitting TRBD2. The CDR3 runs 14 residues. Germline CDR1 MDHEN, CDR2 SYDVKM. The trim removed 10 bases at V and 9 bases at J, leaving 12 bases unmatched. CDR3 protein: CATQGLSGGATQYF. For the CDR3, the DNA is TGTGCCACACAAGGACTTAGCGGGGGGGCGACGCAGTATTTT.

This sequence joins TRBV27 and TRBJ1-1; D is ambiguous. Germline V CDR1 and CDR2: MNHEY, SMNVEV (reference sequence). The CDR3 length is 14 residues. The V and J ends lost 2 bases and 6 bases respectively, with 13 bases between them. The CDR3 bases are TGTGCCAGCAGTTTACGGGTGCTATCCGCTGAAGCTTTCTTT. Amino acid sequence: CASSLRVLSAEAFF.

The rearrangement uses TRBV5-6 and TRBJ2-5; unclear D gene. The length of the CDR3 is 13 residues. Germline loops: CDR1 SGHDT, CDR2 YYEEEE. The V and J ends lost 4 bases and 4 bases respectively, with 11 bases between them. The DNA for the CDR3 is TGTGCCAGCAGCAAGATGGGCCGAGAGACCCAGTACTTC. It codes for CASSKMGRETQYF.

The chain uses TRBV19 and TRBJ2-2; D is unclear. The CDR3 runs 14 residues. Germline V gives CDR1 LNHDA, CDR2 SQIVND (reference sequence). Trimming took 3 bases from V and 3 from J, leaving 8 bases between them. The CDR3 DNA is TGTGCCAGTAGTATGATGCTTTACACCGGGGAGCTGTTTTTT. This encodes CASSMMLYTGELFF.

The genes are TRBV27 and TRBJ1-3, with D perhaps matching TRBD1 (5 bases). This CDR3 is 16 amino acids long. The germline CDR1 and CDR2 sequences are MNHEY and SMNVEV (reference sequence). V shed 3 bases and J shed 0 bases, with 12 bases lying between them. The CDR3 DNA is TGTGCCAGCAGTTTCGGGGGAGTGAACTCTGGAAACACCATATATTTT. This translates into CASSFGGVNSGNTIYF.

This chain connects TRBV29-1 to TRBJ2-7, with D possibly TRBD2 on 5 matching bases. Germline CDR1 reads SQVTM; CDR2 reads ANQGSEA. V gave up 4 bases and J gave up 7 bases, with 20 bases separating them. The length of the CDR3 is 14 residues. The chain's CDR3 is CSVARVAGVLEQYF. The CDR3 region has the DNA TGCAGCGTTGCTCGGGTAGCCGGGGTTTTGGAGCAGTACTTC.

This chain joins TRBV7-2 and TRBJ2-5, with 8 bases that match TRBD1. V trimming: 3 bases; J trimming: 1 base; junction bases outside the gene matches: 7. Looked up from germline, CDR1 is SGHTA and CDR2 is FQGNSA. The length of the CDR3 is 16 residues. DNA of the CDR3: TGTGCCAGCAGCTTCACCGGACAGGGATCCCAAGAGACCCAGTACTTC. Protein sequence: CASSFTGQGSQETQYF.